These 9 T cell receptor beta chains share one sample of origin, sequenced in a study of cytomegalovirus exposure and HLA in healthy donors. The PCR employed 60 Vbeta primers together with 13 Jbeta primers. This table comes from immunoSEQ multiplex PCR, and its TCRdb copy is limited to in-frame clones, with some not included. The sample consists of roughly 180,000 clones, 70% to 90% of them appearing once. Material: PBMCs. All receptors come from a male donor in good health and CMV-seronegative.

The chain couples TRBV4-2 to TRBJ2-7, with TRBD2 as a possible D gene (5 bases). Trimming left V 0 bases short and J 5 bases short, with 8 bases between. The CDR3 is made up of 13 amino acids. Germline V gives CDR1 LGHNA, CDR2 YNFKEQ. As DNA, the CDR3 is TGTGCCAGCAGCCAAGAGGACGGGGACGAGCAGTACTTC. Encoded protein: CASSQEDGDEQYF.

Regarding this clone: A junction boundary mismatches the germline segment, possibly from a read error. The chain carries TRBV13 and TRBJ2-6; D is uncertain. Germline V gene data show CDR1 as PRHDT and CDR2 as FYEKMQ (reference sequence). This CDR3 contains 12 residues. DNA for the CDR3: TGTGCCAGCAGCTCTCGGGCCAACGTCCTGACTTTC. Residues: CASSSRANVLTF.

This clone was observed once. The chain couples TRBV6-1 to TRBJ1-3; D gene unclear. The CDR3 runs 16 residues. Per the germline V gene, CDR1 is MNHNS and CDR2 is SASEGT. Trimming shortened V by 2 bases and J by 0 bases, and 11 bases separated the two germline ends. CDR3 amino acids: CASSEYSVGSGNTIYF. The CDR3 DNA sequence: TGTGCCAGCAGTGAATACTCGGTTGGCTCTGGAAACACCATATATTTT.

The chain is built from TRBV2 and TRBJ2-1; 9 positions agree with TRBD2. Germline loops: CDR1 SNHLY, CDR2 FYNNEI. This CDR3 has 14 amino acids. V gave up 0 bases and J gave up 9 bases; unmatched junction bases: 3. In DNA, the CDR3 is TGTGCCAGCAGTGAAGCGGGACTAGCCGGTGAGCAGTTCTTC. The encoded protein is CASSEAGLAGEQFF.

This clone appeared a single time. The rearrangement links TRBV7-9 to TRBJ1-2; tentatively, D is TRBD1 (6 bases). CDR1 SEHNR and CDR2 FQNEAQ come from the germline V gene (reference sequence). Between the trimmed V and J ends, which lost 4 bases and 6 bases, there was a span of 18 bases. This CDR3 contains 15 residues. The CDR3 DNA follows: TGTGCCAGCAGCTCGTCCCGGGACACAGCGGATGGCTACACCTTC. Translated: CASSSSRDTADGYTF.

This clone has only one observation. DNA of the CDR3: TGCAGCGTTTCCGACAGGGGCTACGAGCAGTACTTC. It specifies CSVSDRGYEQYF. The rearrangement uses TRBV29-1 and TRBJ2-7; 8 bases are a match to TRBD1. This CDR3 has 12 amino acids. Germline CDR1 SQVTM, CDR2 ANQGSEA. J gave up 3 bases and V 5 bases, and 3 bases lay outside the gene matches.

This chain joins TRBV7-2 and TRBJ1-2, with a tentative D call TRBD1 (6 bases). Germline-derived CDR1 and CDR2 are SGHTA and FQGNSA. V was trimmed by 2 bases and J by 8 bases, leaving 9 bases between them. The CDR3 runs to 12 residues. The CDR3 region is CASSLSGVGYTF. CDR3 DNA sequence: TGTGCCAGCAGCTTATCAGGGGTCGGCTACACCTTC.

This clone was counted once. CDR3 sequence (DNA): TGTGCCAGCAGTGAATTATCGGGACAGGGGGGCGGCTACACCTTC. This gives the protein CASSELSGQGGGYTF. The chain recombines TRBV2 with TRBJ1-2; the match to TRBD1 covers 11 bases. Germline loops: CDR1 SNHLY, CDR2 FYNNEI. The CDR3 covers 15 residues. The trim removed 2 bases at V and 8 bases at J, leaving 7 bases unmatched. Combining the CDR3 with reference TRBV2 and TRBJ1-2 gives the whole variable domain EPEVTQTPSHQVTQMGQEVILRCVPISNHLYFYWYRQILGQKVEFLVSFYNNEISEKSEIFDDQFSVERPDGSNFTLKIRSTKLEDSAMYFCASSELSGQGGGYTFGSGTRLTVV.

This sequence joins TRBV7-2 and TRBJ2-7, with D maybe TRBD2 (6 bases). The CDR3 runs 17 residues. V lost 5 bases to trimming and J lost 0 bases, with 20 bases between them. Per the germline V gene, CDR1 is SGHTA and CDR2 is FQGNSA. The CDR3 DNA reads as TGTGCCAGCAGCATCGCTGACCGCGGGATCAGCTCCTACGAGCAGTACTTC. Encoded protein: CASSIADRGISSYEQYF.